The 16 T cell receptor beta chains below were found in one sample sequenced in a study of blood T cell repertoires in COVID-19. Libraries were prepared by immunoSEQ multiplex PCR; TCRdb keeps only in-frame clonotypes and omits some of them. The table includes 200,000 to 250,000 clones, 84% detected once. Sequenced input: PBMCs or T cells enriched from blood (not recorded which). The receptor set was obtained from a woman aged 40 to 50 who had recovered from COVID-19.

V gene TRBV3-1 (or the pseudogene TRBV3-2) combines with J gene TRBJ1-1; the D is unclear. The CDR3 is 16 residues long. Germline V gives CDR1 LGHDT, CDR2 YNNKEL (reference sequence). Between the trimmed V and J ends, which lost 5 bases and 5 bases, there was a span of 21 bases. CDR3: CASSYIKVGGRTEAFF. The DNA of the CDR3 is TGTGCCAGCAGCTATATCAAGGTGGGAGGGAGGACTGAAGCTTTCTTT.

The chain has TRBV24-1 and TRBJ1-5; perhaps TRBD1 as D (5 bases). The germline CDR1 and CDR2 sequences are KGHDR and SFDVKD. The CDR3 is 16 residues long. V lost 3 bases, J lost 7 bases, and 18 bases lay in between. The CDR3 DNA reads TGTGCCACCAGTGATCGGACATGGCGGAGCGGGCAGCCCCAGCATTTT. Translating gives CATSDRTWRSGQPQHF.

The chain links TRBV6-1 to TRBJ1-2, with D uncertain. Germline V gene lookup returns CDR1 MNHNS and CDR2 SASEGT. V lost 2 bases to trimming and J lost 4 bases, with 14 bases between them. The CDR3 extends over 15 amino acids. The CDR3 sequence is CASSETPTDIYGYTF. The CDR3 nucleotides are TGTGCCAGCAGTGAAACTCCTACAGACATCTATGGCTACACCTTC.

The chain joins TRBV6-5 to TRBJ1-6, with D uncertain. Trimming took 6 bases from V and 8 from J, leaving 14 bases between them. Germline V CDR1 and CDR2: MNHEY, SVGAGI. This CDR3 region has 14 residues. The CDR3 DNA reads TGTGCCAGCAGGCCAAACTCGCGAGATTCACCCCTCCACTTT. Residues: CASRPNSRDSPLHF.

The genes are TRBV4-1 and TRBJ2-7; the D is unclear. The germline CDR1 and CDR2 sequences are MGHRA and YSYEKL. V was clipped by 6 bases and J by 2 bases, with 20 bases between them. The CDR3 extends over 16 amino acids. CDR3 amino acids: CASSLPHFRGPYEQYV. The CDR3 region has the DNA TGCGCCAGCAGTCTTCCACACTTTAGAGGCCCCTACGAGCAGTACGTC.

This sequence joins TRBV9 and TRBJ1-2; D is uncertain. This CDR3 spans 17 amino acids. Germline loops: CDR1 SGDLS, CDR2 YYNGEE. Trimming took 0 bases from V and 4 from J, leaving 19 bases between them. Written as DNA, the CDR3 is TGTGCCAGCAGCGTAGTAGCGTCCAACCAACGGTGCTATGGCTACACCTTC. It encodes CASSVVASNQRCYGYTF. The full variable domain, completed using reference TRBV9 and TRBJ1-2, is DSGVTQTPKHLITATGQRVTLRCSPRSGDLSVYWYQQSLDQGLQFLIQYYNGEERAKGNILERFSAQQFPDLHSELNLSSLELGDSALYFCASSVVASNQRCYGYTFGSGTRLTVV.

The V gene is TRBV5-4, the J gene TRBJ2-3, with 10 positions matching TRBD2. Germline V gene data show CDR1 as SGHNT and CDR2 as YYREEE (reference sequence). Trimming removed 6 bases from V and 1 base from J; junction bases left unmatched: 5. This CDR3 has 15 amino acids. CDR3 amino acids: CASTTGTSGTDTQYF. Written as DNA, the CDR3 is TGTGCCAGCACCACCGGGACTAGCGGCACAGATACGCAGTATTTT.

The V call is TRBV28, the J call TRBJ1-2; possible D gene TRBD1, 6 bases. Trimming removed 5 bases from V and 8 bases from J, with 12 bases in between. Germline V lookup: CDR1 MDHEN, CDR2 SYDVKM. This CDR3 spans 12 amino acids. As DNA, the CDR3 is TGTGCCAGCAGTAATCCCAGGGGCGGCTACACCTTC. This sequence encodes CASSNPRGGYTF.

The J gene is TRBJ1-5, the V gene TRBV7-2; D unresolved. The CDR3 covers 14 residues. Trimming cost V 0 bases and J 7 bases, with 10 bases left between them. Germline V lookup: CDR1 SGHTA, CDR2 FQGNSA. The CDR3 reads CASSLAVLGQPQHF. The CDR3 DNA reads TGTGCCAGCAGCTTAGCGGTTCTTGGCCAGCCCCAGCATTTT.

This clone was found a few times. The chain has TRBV7-9 and TRBJ2-3; 7 nucleotides match TRBD2. This CDR3 region has 13 residues. Germline CDR1 reads SEHNR; CDR2 reads FQNEAQ (reference sequence). J gave up 2 bases and V 11 bases, and 7 bases lay outside the gene matches. The CDR3 nucleotides read TGTGCCGCCAAGCGGGACCTCACAGATACGCAGTATTTT. This encodes CAAKRDLTDTQYF. Full variable domain (remainder filled in from reference TRBV7-9 and TRBJ2-3): DTGVSQNPRHKITKRGQNVTFRCDPISEHNRLYWYRQTLGQGPEFLTYFQNEAQLEKSRLLSDRFSAERPKGSFSTLEIQRTEQGDSAMYLCAAKRDLTDTQYFGPGTRLTVL.

The chain couples TRBV29-1 to TRBJ1-4; 7 bases line up with TRBD1. V dropped 6 bases and J dropped 5; count of bases not matched to a gene: 6. Germline assignment: CDR1 SQVTM and CDR2 ANQGSEA. The CDR3 loop spans 13 amino acids. CDR3 residues: CSVAGTANEKLFF. The CDR3 nucleotides read TGCAGCGTGGCCGGGACAGCAAATGAAAAACTGTTTTTT.

DNA for the CDR3: TGTGCCAGCAGTGAACCCCGACAGGGTACCTACGAGCAGTACGTC. It encodes CASSEPRQGTYEQYV. The chain carries TRBV6-1 and TRBJ2-7, with TRBD1 identical over 7 bases. The CDR3 is made up of 15 amino acids. The germline V gene has CDR1 MNHNS and CDR2 SASEGT. With V trimmed by 2 bases and J by 2 bases, 6 bases remained unmatched.

The CDR3 region is CSVVAGGTYEQYF. CDR3 sequence (DNA): TGCAGCGTTGTGGCCGGGGGGACCTACGAGCAGTACTTC. V is TRBV29-1 and J is TRBJ2-7, with 7 bases fitting TRBD2. The J segment lost 2 bases and the V segment lost 4 bases, leaving 5 bases of the junction unmatched. Per germline, CDR1 SQVTM and CDR2 ANQGSEA. The length of the CDR3 is 13 residues.

The DNA of the CDR3 is TGTGCCAGCAGCCTCGGGACACTGGGACAGCCCCAGCATTTT. Translating gives CASSLGTLGQPQHF. The chain combines TRBV7-8 with TRBJ1-5, with a possible D match to TRBD1 (6 bases). The CDR3 loop spans 14 amino acids. Germline V gene lookup returns CDR1 SGHVS and CDR2 FQNEAQ. V lost 5 bases and J lost 7, with 15 bases in between.

V is TRBV5-8 and J is TRBJ2-3; maybe TRBD1 (6 bases). Looked up from germline, CDR1 is SGHTS and CDR2 is YDEGEE. Trimming removed 6 bases at V and 5 bases at J, with 13 bases between. This CDR3 comprises 13 residues. CDR3 sequence: CASTAAQGDTQYF. In DNA form, the CDR3 reads TGTGCCAGCACAGCCGCACAGGGAGATACGCAGTATTTT.

CDR3 protein: CASSSQGAKGYTF. The DNA of the CDR3 is TGTGCCAGCAGTTCCCAGGGGGCAAAGGGCTACACCTTC. The gene calls are TRBV28 and TRBJ1-2; TRBD1 matches at 8 bases. The CDR3 totals 13 residues. The V gene end was trimmed by 4 bases and the J gene end by 8 bases; junction bases not matched to a gene: 6. Germline V gives CDR1 MDHEN, CDR2 SYDVKM.